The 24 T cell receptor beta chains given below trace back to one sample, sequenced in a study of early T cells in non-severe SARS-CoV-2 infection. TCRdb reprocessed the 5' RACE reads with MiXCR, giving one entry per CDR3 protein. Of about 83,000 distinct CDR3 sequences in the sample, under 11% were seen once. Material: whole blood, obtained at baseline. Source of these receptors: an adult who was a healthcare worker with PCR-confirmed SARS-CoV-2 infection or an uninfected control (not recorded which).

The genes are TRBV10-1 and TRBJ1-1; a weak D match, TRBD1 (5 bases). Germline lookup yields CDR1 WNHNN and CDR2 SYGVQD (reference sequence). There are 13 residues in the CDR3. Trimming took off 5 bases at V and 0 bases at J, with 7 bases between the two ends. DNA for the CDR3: TGCGCCAGCAGTTCACAGGTGAACACTGAAGCTTTCTTT. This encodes CASSSQVNTEAFF.

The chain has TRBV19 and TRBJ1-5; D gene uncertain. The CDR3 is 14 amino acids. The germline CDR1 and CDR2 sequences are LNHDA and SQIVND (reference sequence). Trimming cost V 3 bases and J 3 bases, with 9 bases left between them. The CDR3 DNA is TGTGCCAGTAGTATCGGCTGGGACAATCAGCCCCAGCATTTT. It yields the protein CASSIGWDNQPQHF.

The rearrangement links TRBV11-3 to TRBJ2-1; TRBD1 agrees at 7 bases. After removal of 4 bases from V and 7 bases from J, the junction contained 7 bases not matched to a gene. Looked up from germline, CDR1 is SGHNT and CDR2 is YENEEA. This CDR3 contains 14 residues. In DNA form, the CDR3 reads TGTGCCAGCAGCTCAGGGGGTAGTACGAATGAGCAGTTCTTC. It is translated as CASSSGGSTNEQFF.

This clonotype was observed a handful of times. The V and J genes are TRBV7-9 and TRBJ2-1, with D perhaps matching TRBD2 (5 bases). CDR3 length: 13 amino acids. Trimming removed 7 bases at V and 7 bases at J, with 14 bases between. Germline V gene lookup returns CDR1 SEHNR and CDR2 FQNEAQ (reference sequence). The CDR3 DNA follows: TGTGCCAGCACCTGGACCAGCGGTAATGAGCAGTTCTTC. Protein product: CASTWTSGNEQFF.

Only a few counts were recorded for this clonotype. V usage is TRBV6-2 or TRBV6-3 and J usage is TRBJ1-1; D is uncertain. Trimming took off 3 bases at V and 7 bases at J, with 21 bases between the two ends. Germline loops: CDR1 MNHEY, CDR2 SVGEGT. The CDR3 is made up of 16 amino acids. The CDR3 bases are TGTGCCAGCAGTTATCACCCTTTAAGTCGCGCTAATGAAGCTTTCTTT. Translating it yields CASSYHPLSRANEAFF.

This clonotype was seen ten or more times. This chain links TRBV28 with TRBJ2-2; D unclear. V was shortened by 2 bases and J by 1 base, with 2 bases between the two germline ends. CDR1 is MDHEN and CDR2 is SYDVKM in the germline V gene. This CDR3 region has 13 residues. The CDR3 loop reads CASSLGNTGELFF. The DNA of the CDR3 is TGTGCCAGCAGTTTAGGGAACACCGGGGAGCTGTTTTTT.

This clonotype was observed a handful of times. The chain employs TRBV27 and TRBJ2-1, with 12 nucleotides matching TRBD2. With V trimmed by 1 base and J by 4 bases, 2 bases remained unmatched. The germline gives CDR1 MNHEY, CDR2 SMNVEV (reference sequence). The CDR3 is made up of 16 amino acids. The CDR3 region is CASSLYGTSGYNEQFF. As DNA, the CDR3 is TGTGCCAGCAGTTTATATGGGACTAGCGGGTACAATGAGCAGTTCTTC.

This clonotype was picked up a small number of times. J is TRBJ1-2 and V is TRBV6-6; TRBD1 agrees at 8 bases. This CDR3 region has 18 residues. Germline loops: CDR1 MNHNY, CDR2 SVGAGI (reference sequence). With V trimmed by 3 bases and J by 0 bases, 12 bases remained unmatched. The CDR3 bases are TGTGCCAGCAGTTATGATCCTCAGGGGGCAGGGACTAACTATGGCTACACCTTC. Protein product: CASSYDPQGAGTNYGYTF.

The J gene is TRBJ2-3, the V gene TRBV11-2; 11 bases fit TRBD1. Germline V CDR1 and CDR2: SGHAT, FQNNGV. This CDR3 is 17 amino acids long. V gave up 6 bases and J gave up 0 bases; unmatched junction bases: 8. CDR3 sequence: CASREGQGAWSTDTQYF. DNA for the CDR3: TGTGCCAGCAGAGAAGGACAGGGGGCTTGGAGCACAGATACGCAGTATTTT.

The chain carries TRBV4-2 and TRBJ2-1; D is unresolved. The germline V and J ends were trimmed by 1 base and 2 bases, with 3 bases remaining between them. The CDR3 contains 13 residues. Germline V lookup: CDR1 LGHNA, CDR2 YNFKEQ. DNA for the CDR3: TGTGCCAGCAGCCAAGGGACCTACAATGAGCAGTTCTTC. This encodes CASSQGTYNEQFF.

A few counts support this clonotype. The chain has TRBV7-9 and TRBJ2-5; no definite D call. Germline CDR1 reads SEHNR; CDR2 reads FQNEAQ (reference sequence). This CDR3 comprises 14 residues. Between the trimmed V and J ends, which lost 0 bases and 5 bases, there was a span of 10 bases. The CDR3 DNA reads TGTGCCAGCAGCTTAGCCACTCTCGGGGAGACCCAGTACTTC. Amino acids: CASSLATLGETQYF.

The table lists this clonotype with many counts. The CDR3 reads CSASGIRAVRETQYF. The CDR3 DNA reads TGCAGTGCTAGTGGGATCAGGGCGGTCCGGGAGACCCAGTACTTC. The chain carries TRBV20-1 and TRBJ2-5; D might be TRBD1 (5 bases). From germline, CDR1 is DFQATT and CDR2 SNEGSKA (reference sequence). V lost 3 bases, J lost 5 bases, and 19 bases lay in between. There are 15 residues in the CDR3.

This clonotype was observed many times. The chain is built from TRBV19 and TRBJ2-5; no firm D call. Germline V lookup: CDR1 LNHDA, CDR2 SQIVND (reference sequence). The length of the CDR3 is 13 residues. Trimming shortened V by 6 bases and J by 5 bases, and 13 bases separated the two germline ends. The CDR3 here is CASSTPGMETQYF. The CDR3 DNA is TGTGCCAGTAGCACCCCAGGAATGGAGACCCAGTACTTC.

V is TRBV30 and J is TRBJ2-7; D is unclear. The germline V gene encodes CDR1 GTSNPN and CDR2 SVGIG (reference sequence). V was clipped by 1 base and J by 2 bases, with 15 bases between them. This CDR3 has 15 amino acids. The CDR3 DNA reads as TGTGCCTGGAGTGAGTCCGGGTCCTTTCCCTACGAGCAGTACTTC. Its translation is CAWSESGSFPYEQYF. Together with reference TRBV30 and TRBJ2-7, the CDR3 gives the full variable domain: SQTIHQWPATLVQPVGSPLSLECTVEGTSNPNLYWYRQAAGRGLQLLFYSVGIGQISSEVPQNLSASRPQDRQFILSSKKLLLSDSGFYLCAWSESGSFPYEQYFGPGTRLTVT.

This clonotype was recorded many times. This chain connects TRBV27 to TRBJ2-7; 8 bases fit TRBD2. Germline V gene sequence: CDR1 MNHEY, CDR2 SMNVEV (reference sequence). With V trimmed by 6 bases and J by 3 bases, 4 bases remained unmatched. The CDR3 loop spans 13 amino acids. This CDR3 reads CASSQSGSYEQYF. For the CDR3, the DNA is TGTGCCAGCAGCCAAAGCGGGAGCTACGAGCAGTACTTC.

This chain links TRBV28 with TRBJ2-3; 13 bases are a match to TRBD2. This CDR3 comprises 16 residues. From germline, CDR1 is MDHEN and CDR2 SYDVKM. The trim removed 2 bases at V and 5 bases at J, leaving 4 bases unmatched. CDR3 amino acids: CASSLTGLAGEDTQYF. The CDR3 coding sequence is TGTGCCAGCAGTTTAACCGGACTAGCGGGAGAAGATACGCAGTATTTT.

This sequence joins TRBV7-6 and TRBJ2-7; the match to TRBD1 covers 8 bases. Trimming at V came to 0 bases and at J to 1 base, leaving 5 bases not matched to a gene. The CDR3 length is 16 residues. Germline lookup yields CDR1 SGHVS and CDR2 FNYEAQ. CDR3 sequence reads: CASSLAGTGPSYEQYF. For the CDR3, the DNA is TGTGCCAGCAGCTTAGCAGGGACAGGCCCTTCCTACGAGCAGTACTTC.

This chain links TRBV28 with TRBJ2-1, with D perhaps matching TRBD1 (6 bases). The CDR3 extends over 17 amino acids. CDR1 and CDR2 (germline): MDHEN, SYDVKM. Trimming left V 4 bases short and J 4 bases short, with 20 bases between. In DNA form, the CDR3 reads TGTGCCAGCAGTTCCCGACACAGGGACACGATTTACAATGAGCAGTTCTTC. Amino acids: CASSSRHRDTIYNEQFF.

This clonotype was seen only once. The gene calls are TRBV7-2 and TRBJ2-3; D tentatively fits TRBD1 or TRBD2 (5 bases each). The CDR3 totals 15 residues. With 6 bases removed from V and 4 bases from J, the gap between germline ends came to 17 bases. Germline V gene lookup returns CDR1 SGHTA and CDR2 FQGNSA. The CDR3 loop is CASSRGVNTADTQYF. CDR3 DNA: TGTGCCAGCAGTCGAGGGGTAAATACGGCAGATACGCAGTATTTT.

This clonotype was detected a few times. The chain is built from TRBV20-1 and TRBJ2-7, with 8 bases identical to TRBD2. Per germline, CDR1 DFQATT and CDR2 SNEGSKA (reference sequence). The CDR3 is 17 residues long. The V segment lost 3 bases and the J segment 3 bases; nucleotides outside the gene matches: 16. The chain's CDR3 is CSASTSGTGKGVYEQYF. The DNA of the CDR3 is TGCAGTGCTAGTACTAGCGGAACCGGAAAGGGGGTCTACGAGCAGTACTTC.

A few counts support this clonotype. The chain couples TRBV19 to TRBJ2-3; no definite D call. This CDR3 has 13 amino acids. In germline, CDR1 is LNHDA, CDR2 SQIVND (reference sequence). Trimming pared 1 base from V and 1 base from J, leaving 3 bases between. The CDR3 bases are TGTGCCAGTAGTATAGTGGGCACAGATACGCAGTATTTT. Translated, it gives CASSIVGTDTQYF.

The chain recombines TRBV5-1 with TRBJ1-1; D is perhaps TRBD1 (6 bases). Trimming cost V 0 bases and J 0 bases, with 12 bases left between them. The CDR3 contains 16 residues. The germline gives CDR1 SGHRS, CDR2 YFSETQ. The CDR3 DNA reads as TGCGCCAGCAGCTTGGACGGGGGGCTCATGAACACTGAAGCTTTCTTT. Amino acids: CASSLDGGLMNTEAFF.

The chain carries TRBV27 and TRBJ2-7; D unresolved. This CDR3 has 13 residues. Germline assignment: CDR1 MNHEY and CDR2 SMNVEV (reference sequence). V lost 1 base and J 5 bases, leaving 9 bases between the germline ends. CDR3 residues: CASSLWLGNEQYF. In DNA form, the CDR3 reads TGTGCCAGCAGTTTATGGCTAGGGAACGAGCAGTACTTC.

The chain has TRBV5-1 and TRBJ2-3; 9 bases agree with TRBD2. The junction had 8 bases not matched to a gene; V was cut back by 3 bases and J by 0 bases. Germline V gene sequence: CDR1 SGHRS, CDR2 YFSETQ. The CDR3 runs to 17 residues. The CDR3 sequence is CASSSRTTSGSTDTQYF. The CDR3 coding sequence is TGCGCCAGCAGCTCTCGTACCACTAGCGGGAGCACAGATACGCAGTATTTT.